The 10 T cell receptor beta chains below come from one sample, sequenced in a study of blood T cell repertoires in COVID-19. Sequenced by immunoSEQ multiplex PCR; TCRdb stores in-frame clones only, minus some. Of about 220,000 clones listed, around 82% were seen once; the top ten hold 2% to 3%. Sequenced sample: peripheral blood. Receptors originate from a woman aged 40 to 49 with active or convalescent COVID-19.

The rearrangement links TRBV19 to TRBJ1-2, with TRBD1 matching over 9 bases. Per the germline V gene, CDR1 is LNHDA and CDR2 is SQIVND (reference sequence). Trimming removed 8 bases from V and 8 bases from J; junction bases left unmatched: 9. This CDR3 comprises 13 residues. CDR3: CASDGQGSSGYTF. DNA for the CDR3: TGTGCCAGTGATGGACAGGGGAGTTCGGGCTACACCTTC.

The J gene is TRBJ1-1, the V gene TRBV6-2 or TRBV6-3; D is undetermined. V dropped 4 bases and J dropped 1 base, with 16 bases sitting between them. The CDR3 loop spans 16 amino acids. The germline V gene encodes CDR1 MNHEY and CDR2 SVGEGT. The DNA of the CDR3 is TGTGCCAGCAGTTTGCTCAGGTCGTATACGAACACTGAAGCTTTCTTT. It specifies CASSLLRSYTNTEAFF.

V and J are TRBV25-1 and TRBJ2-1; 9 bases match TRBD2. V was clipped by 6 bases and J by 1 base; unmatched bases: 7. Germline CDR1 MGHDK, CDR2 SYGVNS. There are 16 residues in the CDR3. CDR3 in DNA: TGTGCCAGCAGCCCTTTGCGGGGGGGGTCCTACAATGAGCAGTTCTTC. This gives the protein CASSPLRGGSYNEQFF.

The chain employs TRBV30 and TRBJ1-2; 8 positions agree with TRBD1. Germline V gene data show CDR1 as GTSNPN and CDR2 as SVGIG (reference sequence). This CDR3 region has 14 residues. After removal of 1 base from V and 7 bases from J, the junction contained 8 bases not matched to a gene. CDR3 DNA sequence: TGTGCCTGGAGTGCGCGGACAGGGTGGAGTGGCTACACCTTC. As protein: CAWSARTGWSGYTF.

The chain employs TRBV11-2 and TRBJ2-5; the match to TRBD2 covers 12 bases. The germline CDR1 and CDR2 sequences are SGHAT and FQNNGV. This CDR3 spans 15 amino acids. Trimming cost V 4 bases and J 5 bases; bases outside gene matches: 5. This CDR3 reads CASSSSGGAVETQYF. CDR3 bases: TGTGCCAGCAGCTCTAGCGGGGGGGCGGTGGAGACCCAGTACTTC.

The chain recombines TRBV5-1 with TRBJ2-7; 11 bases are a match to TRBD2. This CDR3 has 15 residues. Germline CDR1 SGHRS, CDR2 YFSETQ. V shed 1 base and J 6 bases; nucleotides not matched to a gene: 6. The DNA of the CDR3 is TGCGCCAGCAGCTTGAATAGCGGGGGGGCAGCCGAGCAGTACTTC. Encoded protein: CASSLNSGGAAEQYF.

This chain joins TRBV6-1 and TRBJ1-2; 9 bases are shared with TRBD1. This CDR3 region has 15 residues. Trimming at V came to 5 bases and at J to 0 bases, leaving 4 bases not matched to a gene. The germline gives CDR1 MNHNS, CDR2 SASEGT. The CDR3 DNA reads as TGTGCCAGCAGTCGGGGGACAGGGTCTAACTATGGCTACACCTTC. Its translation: CASSRGTGSNYGYTF.

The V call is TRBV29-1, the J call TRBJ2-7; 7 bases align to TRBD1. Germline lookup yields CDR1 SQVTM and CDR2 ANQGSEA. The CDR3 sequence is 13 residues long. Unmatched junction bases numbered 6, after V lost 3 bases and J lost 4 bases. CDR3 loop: CSVDTGDGYEQYF. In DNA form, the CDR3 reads TGCAGCGTTGATACAGGGGATGGGTACGAGCAGTACTTC.

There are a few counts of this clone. CDR3 loop: CASSNRDREGNTIYF. CDR3 coding DNA: TGTGCCAGCAGTAACCGGGACAGGGAAGGAAACACCATATATTTT. The rearrangement uses TRBV6-5 and TRBJ1-3; TRBD1 aligns across 9 bases. Losses at the gene ends were 5 bases for V and 4 bases for J; bases not matched to a gene: 6. Germline-derived CDR1 and CDR2 are MNHEY and SVGAGI. The CDR3 runs to 15 residues.

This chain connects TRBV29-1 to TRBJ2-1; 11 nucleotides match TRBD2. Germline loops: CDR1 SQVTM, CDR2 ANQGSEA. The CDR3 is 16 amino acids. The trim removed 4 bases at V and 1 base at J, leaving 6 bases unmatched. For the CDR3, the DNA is TGCAGCGTTGTGGCTGGGACTAGCGGTTCCTACAATGAGCAGTTCTTC. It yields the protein CSVVAGTSGSYNEQFF.